The present entry profiles one T cell receptor beta chain with its context. This record comes from a study of CD8+ T cells in alopecia areata. CDR3 length: 13 residues. The V and J ends lost 5 bases and 3 bases, in that order; junction bases with no gene match: 2. The germline CDR1 and CDR2 sequences are GTSNPN and SVGIG (reference sequence). Extraction of RNA preceded its reverse transcription into cDNA, which served as the sequencing template. This table comes from immunoSEQ multiplex PCR, and its TCRdb copy is limited to in-frame clones, with some not included. The sample yields almost 250,000 clones, less than 80% seen once.

The sample was CD4+ T cells sorted from blood, taken at week 0. The sequence derives from a human donor with alopecia areata. The V gene is TRBV30, the J gene TRBJ1-3, with 9 positions matching TRBD1. This chain's CDR3 is CAWGQGFGNTIYF. As DNA, the CDR3 is TGTGCCTGGGGACAGGGGTTTGGAAACACCATATATTTT.